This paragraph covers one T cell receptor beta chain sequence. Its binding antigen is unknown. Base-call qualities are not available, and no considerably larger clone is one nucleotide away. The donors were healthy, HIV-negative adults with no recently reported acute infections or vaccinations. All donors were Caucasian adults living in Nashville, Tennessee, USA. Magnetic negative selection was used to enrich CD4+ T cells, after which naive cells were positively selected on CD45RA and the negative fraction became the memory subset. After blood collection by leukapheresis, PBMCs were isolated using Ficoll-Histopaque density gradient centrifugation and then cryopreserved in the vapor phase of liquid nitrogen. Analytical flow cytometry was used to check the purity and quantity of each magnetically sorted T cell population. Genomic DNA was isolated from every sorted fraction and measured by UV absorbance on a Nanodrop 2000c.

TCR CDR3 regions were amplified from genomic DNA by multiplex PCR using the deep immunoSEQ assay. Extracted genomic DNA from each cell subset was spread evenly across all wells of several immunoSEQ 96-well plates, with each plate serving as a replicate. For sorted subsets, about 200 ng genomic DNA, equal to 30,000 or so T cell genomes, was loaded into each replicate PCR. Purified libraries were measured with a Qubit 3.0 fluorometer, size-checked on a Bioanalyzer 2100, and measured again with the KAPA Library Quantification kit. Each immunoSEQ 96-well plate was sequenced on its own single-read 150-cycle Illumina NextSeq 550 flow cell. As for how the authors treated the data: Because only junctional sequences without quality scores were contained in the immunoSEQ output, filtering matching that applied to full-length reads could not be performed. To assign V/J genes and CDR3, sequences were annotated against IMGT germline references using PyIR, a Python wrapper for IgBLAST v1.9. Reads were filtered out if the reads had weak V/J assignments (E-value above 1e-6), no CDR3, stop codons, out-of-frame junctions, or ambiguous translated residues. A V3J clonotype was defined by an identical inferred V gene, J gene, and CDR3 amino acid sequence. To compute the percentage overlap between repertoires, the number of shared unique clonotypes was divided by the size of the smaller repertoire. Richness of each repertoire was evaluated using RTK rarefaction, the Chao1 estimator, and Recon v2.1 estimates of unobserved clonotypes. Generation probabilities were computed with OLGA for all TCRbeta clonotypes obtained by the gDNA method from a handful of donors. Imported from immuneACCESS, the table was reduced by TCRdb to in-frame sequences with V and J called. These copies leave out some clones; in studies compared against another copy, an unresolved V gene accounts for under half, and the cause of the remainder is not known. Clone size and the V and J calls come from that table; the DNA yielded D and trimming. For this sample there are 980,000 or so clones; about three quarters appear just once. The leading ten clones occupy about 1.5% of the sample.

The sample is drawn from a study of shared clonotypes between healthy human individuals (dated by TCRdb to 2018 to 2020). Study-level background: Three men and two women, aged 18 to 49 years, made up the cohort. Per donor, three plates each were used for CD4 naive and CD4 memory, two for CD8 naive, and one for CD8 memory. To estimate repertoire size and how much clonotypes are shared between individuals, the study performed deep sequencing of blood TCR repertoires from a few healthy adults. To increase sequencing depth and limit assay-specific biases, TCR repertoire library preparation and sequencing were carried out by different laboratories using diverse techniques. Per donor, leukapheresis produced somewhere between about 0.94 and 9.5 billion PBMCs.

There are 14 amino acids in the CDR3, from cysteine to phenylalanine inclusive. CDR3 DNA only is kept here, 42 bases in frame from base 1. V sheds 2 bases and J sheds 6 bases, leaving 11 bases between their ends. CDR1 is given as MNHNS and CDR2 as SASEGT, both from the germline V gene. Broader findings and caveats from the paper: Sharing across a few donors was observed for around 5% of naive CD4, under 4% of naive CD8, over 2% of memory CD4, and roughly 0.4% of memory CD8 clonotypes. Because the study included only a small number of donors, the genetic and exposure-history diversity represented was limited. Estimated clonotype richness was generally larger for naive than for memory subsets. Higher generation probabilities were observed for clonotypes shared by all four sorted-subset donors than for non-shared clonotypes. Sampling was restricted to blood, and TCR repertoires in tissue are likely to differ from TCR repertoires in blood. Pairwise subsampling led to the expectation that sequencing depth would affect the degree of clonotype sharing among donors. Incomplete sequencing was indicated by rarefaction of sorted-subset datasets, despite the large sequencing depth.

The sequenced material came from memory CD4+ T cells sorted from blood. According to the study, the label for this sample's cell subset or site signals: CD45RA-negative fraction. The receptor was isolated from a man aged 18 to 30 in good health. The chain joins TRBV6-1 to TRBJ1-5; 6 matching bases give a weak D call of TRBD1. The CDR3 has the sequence CASSETRGAQPQHF. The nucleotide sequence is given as TGTGCCAGCAGTGAAACGAGGGGGGCTCAGCCCCAGCATTTT.